The 14 T cell receptor beta chains in this list originate from one sample, sequenced in a study of T-cell reconstitution after alpha-beta-depleted transplantation in children. A library of TCRbeta sequences, prepared with unique molecular identifiers, was generated. TCRdb recomputed calls from the PCR reads with MiXCR, one row per CDR3 protein. Counted here are about 640,000 distinct CDR3 sequences, around a sixth occurring once; the ten biggest clones make up approximately 1%. Sequencing was performed on PBMCs from the stem cell graft donor, taken from the stem cell graft. These receptors were obtained from a human donor who donated a stem cell graft to a child with acute myeloid leukemia.

The table lists this clonotype with many counts. The rearrangement uses TRBV20-1 and TRBJ2-5, with unresolved D. This CDR3 spans 14 amino acids. Germline V lookup: CDR1 DFQATT, CDR2 SNEGSKA (reference sequence). V was trimmed by 5 bases and J by 0 bases, leaving 13 bases between them. For the CDR3, the DNA is TGCAGTGCTCCCTTCCCGAGTGACCAAGAGACCCAGTACTTC. Protein: CSAPFPSDQETQYF.

This clonotype was recorded at least ten times. The V gene is TRBV10-3, the J gene TRBJ1-1, with TRBD1 matching over 7 bases. With 6 bases clipped from V and 5 bases from J, the junction kept 12 bases outside the gene matches. The CDR3 length is 15 residues. The germline CDR1 and CDR2 sequences are ENHRY and SYGVKD. CDR3 amino acids: CAISHPPGGRTEAFF. CDR3 DNA sequence: TGTGCCATCAGCCACCCTCCAGGGGGACGGACTGAAGCTTTCTTT.

This clonotype has just a few counts. The chain uses TRBV27 and TRBJ2-7; 8 bases line up with TRBD2. V lost 6 bases to trimming and J lost 2 bases; unmatched junction nucleotides: 9. Germline lookup yields CDR1 MNHEY and CDR2 SMNVEV (reference sequence). The CDR3 loop spans 15 amino acids. CDR3 DNA sequence: TGTGCCAGCAGCGGGAGGGGGACTCCTACCTACGAGCAGTACGTC. Its protein is CASSGRGTPTYEQYV.

This chain connects TRBV20-1 to TRBJ2-2, with 9 bases fitting TRBD2. V lost 2 bases to trimming and J lost 4 bases; unmatched junction nucleotides: 5. The germline V gene has CDR1 DFQATT and CDR2 SNEGSKA (reference sequence). The CDR3 contains 15 residues. The CDR3 sequence: CSARSPRGGTGELFF. As DNA, the CDR3 is TGCAGTGCTAGATCCCCGCGGGGGGGCACCGGGGAGCTGTTTTTT.

Notes on this clonotype: One end of the junction does not line up with germline, which may come from a read error. The chain couples TRBV20-1 to TRBJ1-6, with D unresolved. From germline, CDR1 is DFQATT and CDR2 SNEGSKA (reference sequence). CDR3 length: 17 amino acids. CDR3 sequence: CCAYNSGLGGSGSPLHF. The DNA of the CDR3 is TGCTGTGCCTACAATTCAGGACTGGGCGGATCGGGGTCACCCCTCCACTTT.

The table lists this clonotype with many counts. The chain links TRBV6-5 to TRBJ1-5, with unresolved D. Trimming stripped 2 bases from V and 7 bases from J, with 12 bases between. Germline CDR1 MNHEY, CDR2 SVGAGI. This CDR3 contains 14 residues. DNA for the CDR3: TGTGCCAGCAGTTACGCGAGGTCAGAACAGCCCCAGCATTTT. Translated, it gives CASSYARSEQPQHF.

This clonotype was recorded many times. V and J are TRBV20-1 and TRBJ1-6; maybe TRBD1 (6 bases). Germline V gives CDR1 DFQATT, CDR2 SNEGSKA (reference sequence). The CDR3 contains 16 residues. V was clipped by 3 bases and J by 5 bases, with 17 bases between them. The CDR3 is CSASVDSNPNNSPLHF. The CDR3 bases are TGCAGTGCTAGCGTGGACAGCAACCCAAATAATTCACCCCTCCACTTT.

This clonotype was detected ten times or more. This sequence joins TRBV7-9 and TRBJ2-7; D unresolved. Per germline, CDR1 SEHNR and CDR2 FQNEAQ (reference sequence). This CDR3 spans 15 amino acids. V was pared by 5 bases and J by 4 bases, with 18 bases between. Here the CDR3 reads CASSDSDVGSYEQYF. In DNA form, the CDR3 reads TGTGCCAGCAGCGACTCGGACGTCGGATCGTACGAGCAGTACTTC.

The chain is built from TRBV20-1 and TRBJ2-7, with 8 bases matching TRBD2. The CDR3 is made up of 16 amino acids. The V and J ends lost 0 bases and 3 bases, in that order; junction bases with no gene match: 10. Germline V lookup: CDR1 DFQATT, CDR2 SNEGSKA (reference sequence). The CDR3 loop is CSARDREGSGYYEQYV. The CDR3 bases are TGCAGTGCTAGAGATCGGGAGGGATCAGGATACTACGAGCAGTACGTC.

The chain links TRBV7-2 to TRBJ2-7, with 10 positions matching TRBD2. CDR1 and CDR2 from the germline V gene are SGHTA and FQGNSA. The CDR3 is made up of 15 amino acids. V trimming: 2 bases; J trimming: 3 bases; junction bases outside the gene matches: 4. The CDR3 spells CASSLSGGAFYEQYF. The CDR3 DNA reads TGTGCCAGCAGCTTAAGCGGGGGGGCGTTCTACGAGCAGTACTTC.

V usage is TRBV15 and J usage is TRBJ1-5; TRBD1 aligns across 7 bases. Trimming at V came to 4 bases and at J to 2 bases, leaving 5 bases not matched to a gene. CDR1 is LNHNV and CDR2 is YYDKDF in the germline V gene (reference sequence). This CDR3 comprises 15 residues. CDR3 sequence reads: CATSIDRVGNQPQHF. Here the CDR3 DNA reads TGTGCCACCAGCATCGACAGGGTCGGCAATCAGCCCCAGCATTTT.

CDR3 bases: TGTGCCAGCAGCCCCGCCCCACTAGTCGGTGAGCAGTTCTTC. Translated, it gives CASSPAPLVGEQFF. V is TRBV3-1 and J is TRBJ2-1; D may be TRBD2 (5 bases). Germline V gives CDR1 LGHDT, CDR2 YNNKEL (reference sequence). The ends were cut back, 4 bases at V and 9 bases at J, with 16 bases in the middle. The CDR3 length is 14 residues.

This sequence joins TRBV7-2 and TRBJ1-1; tentative D call: TRBD1 (5 bases). CDR3 length: 12 amino acids. The V gene lost 2 bases and the J gene lost 11 bases, with 12 bases spanning the gap. Germline assignment: CDR1 SGHTA and CDR2 FQGNSA. This chain's CDR3 is CASSLSRVDAFF. The CDR3 DNA is TGTGCCAGCAGCTTAAGCAGGGTCGACGCTTTCTTT.

This clonotype was found many times. This chain uses TRBV20-1 with TRBJ2-5; 7 bases align to TRBD2. This CDR3 is 15 amino acids long. The V gene end was trimmed by 6 bases and the J gene end by 5 bases; junction bases not matched to a gene: 15. The germline CDR1 and CDR2 sequences are DFQATT and SNEGSKA (reference sequence). The CDR3 spells CSAPGGQGQRETQYF. The CDR3 DNA follows: TGCAGTGCCCCGGGGGGTCAGGGTCAACGGGAGACCCAGTACTTC.